A selection of T cell receptor beta chains follows, all from one sample in a study of OX40 agonist ivuxolimab in advanced cancers. Clones were read by immunoSEQ multiplex PCR, and TCRdb kept only the in-frame ones, dropping some. The profile shows fewer than 40,000 clones, 80% to 85% of them singletons. The material sequenced was CD4+ or CD8+ T cells sorted from blood, taken in a trial of the OX40 agonist ivuxolimab. Receptors were obtained from an adult with an advanced solid tumor such as melanoma, head and neck, liver or kidney cancer. The CDR3 runs from the conserved cysteine through the conserved F or W. D genes are given only for firm matches. Where a row states a size, it is once, few, many or the class of an expanded clone; other rows omit it.

V gene	clone size	D gene	J gene	CDR3 protein	CDR3 DNA
TRBV28	-	-	TRBJ2-3	CASSLGRQYTDTQYF	TGTGCCAGCAGTTTAGGGCGCCAGTACACAGATACGCAGTATTTT
TRBV5-5	-	-	TRBJ2-3	CASSLQRSTDTQYF	TGTGCCAGCAGCTTACAGAGAAGCACAGATACGCAGTATTTT
TRBV6-5	few	TRBD1	TRBJ2-3	CASRTGGDTQYF	TGTGCCAGCAGGACAGGGGGAGATACGCAGTATTTT
TRBV7-6	-	-	TRBJ2-5	CASSFAGPQETQYF	TGTGCCAGCAGCTTCGCAGGTCCACAAGAGACCCAGTACTTC
TRBV5-4	few	-	TRBJ2-3	CASSPRETGTDTQYF	TGTGCCAGCAGCCCGAGGGAAACGGGCACAGATACGCAGTATTTT
TRBV9	-	-	TRBJ1-3	CASSTLGNTIYF	TGTGCCAGCAGCACCCTAGGAAACACCATATATTTT
TRBV7-8	-	-	TRBJ2-1	CASSLRGDNEQFF	TGTGCCAGCAGCTTGCGGGGAGACAATGAGCAGTTCTTC
TRBV15	-	-	TRBJ2-5	CATSRDQGHTETQYF	TGTGCCACCAGCAGAGATCAAGGACATACTGAGACCCAGTACTTC
TRBV30	-	-	TRBJ2-5	CAWSVQVQETQYF	TGTGCCTGGAGTGTACAGGTTCAAGAGACCCAGTACTTC
TRBV15	-	-	TRBJ2-7	CATSKLDGPYEQYF	TGTGCCACCAGCAAACTGGACGGTCCCTACGAGCAGTACTTC
TRBV18	-	TRBD1	TRBJ2-7	CASSQDRGQSEQYF	TGTGCCAGCTCACAAGACAGGGGGCAAAGCGAGCAGTACTTC
TRBV5-3	-	-	TRBJ2-7	CASRGYSYEQYF	TGTGCCAGCAGGGGTTATTCCTACGAGCAGTACTTC
TRBV5-6	-	TRBD1	TRBJ1-1	CASSIPDRGTEAFF	TGTGCCAGCAGCATACCAGACAGGGGGACTGAAGCTTTCTTT
TRBV28	-	-	TRBJ1-4	CASSSELTGARPKYGNEKLFF	TGTGCCAGCAGTTCAGAATTAACCGGCGCCCGGCCGAAGTATGGTAATGAAAAACTGTTTTTT
TRBV4-1	-	-	TRBJ2-1	CASSRARSLGFYNEQFF	TGCGCCAGCAGCCGCGCCCGGAGTCTAGGCTTCTACAATGAGCAGTTCTTC
TRBV18	medium-sized	-	TRBJ1-2	CASSPGTGQNYGYTF	TGTGCCAGCTCACCAGGCACAGGGCAAAACTATGGCTACACCTTC
TRBV19	few	-	TRBJ2-3	CASSSRTATGPPDTQYF	TGTGCCAGTAGTTCCAGGACCGCTACCGGTCCCCCAGATACGCAGTATTTT
TRBV29-1	-	TRBD1	TRBJ1-2	CSASSGQGFYTF	TGCAGCGCCTCGTCTGGACAGGGTTTTTACACCTTC
TRBV18	-	-	TRBJ1-1	CASSSGENTEAFF	TGTGCCAGCTCATCAGGGGAGAACACTGAAGCTTTCTTT
TRBV9	-	TRBD2	TRBJ2-3	CASSGRGTSGGDTDTQYF	TGTGCCAGCAGCGGGAGGGGAACTAGCGGGGGGGACACAGATACGCAGTATTTT
TRBV7-6	few	-	TRBJ1-1	CASSLGTLNTEAFF	TGTGCCAGCAGCTTAGGTACGTTGAACACTGAAGCTTTCTTT
TRBV28	once	TRBD2	TRBJ2-3	CASSLWPGLAGVEVTNRADTQYF	TGTGCCAGCAGTTTATGGCCGGGACTAGCGGGAGTAGAAGTCACAAATAGGGCAGATACGCAGTATTTT
TRBV7-6	-	-	TRBJ2-5	CASSPRGAGETQYF	TGTGCCAGCAGCCCCCGCGGAGCGGGAGAGACCCAGTACTTC
TRBV29-1	-	-	TRBJ2-7	CSVEDRTGGSEQYF	TGCAGCGTTGAAGATCGTACGGGTGGAAGCGAGCAGTACTTC
TRBV28	-	-	TRBJ1-5	CASSLGGGPDQPQHF	TGTGCCAGCAGCCTAGGCGGGGGCCCAGATCAGCCCCAGCATTTT
TRBV28	-	-	TRBJ2-7	CASRGDFPALPSYEQYF	TGTGCCAGCAGAGGGGACTTTCCCGCTCTCCCCTCCTACGAGCAGTACTTC
TRBV6-1	-	-	TRBJ1-3	CASRREQGEGNTIYF	TGTGCCAGCAGGCGGGAACAGGGTGAGGGAAACACCATATATTTT
TRBV5-1	-	-	TRBJ2-7	CASSSEGGGGYEQYF	TGCGCCAGCAGCTCCGAAGGCGGAGGGGGGTACGAGCAGTACTTC
TRBV9	-	-	TRBJ2-3	CASSVRGGGGSTDTQYF	TGTGCCAGCAGCGTCCGAGGGGGCGGGGGTAGCACAGATACGCAGTATTTT
TRBV10-3	-	TRBD2	TRBJ2-1	CATQIAGGIEQFF	TGTGCCACTCAAATAGCGGGGGGCATTGAGCAGTTCTTC
TRBV9	once	-	TRBJ2-2	CASSVLQGPGELFF	TGTGCCAGCAGCGTCCTACAGGGTCCCGGGGAGCTGTTTTTT
TRBV5-6	-	-	TRBJ1-1	CASSLRRTPEAFF	TGTGCCAGCAGTCTGCGGAGGACTCCTGAAGCTTTCTTT
TRBV5-5	-	-	TRBJ1-1	CASSPALGEAFF	TGTGCCAGCAGCCCCGCGCTGGGTGAAGCTTTCTTT
TRBV7-3	-	-	TRBJ1-5	CASSPGGGQPQHF	TGTGCCAGCAGCCCTGGGGGGGGCCAGCCCCAGCATTTT
TRBV11-2	-	-	TRBJ1-3	CASSLDWLSGNTIYF	TGTGCCAGCAGCTTAGACTGGCTCTCTGGAAACACCATATATTTT
TRBV19	-	TRBD2	TRBJ2-3	CATSTSGRANTDTQYF	TGTGCCACTTCGACTAGCGGGAGGGCCAACACAGATACGCAGTATTTT
TRBV28	-	-	TRBJ2-5	CASSPRSRGSLQTQYF	TGTGCCAGCAGTCCCCGCAGTCGCGGGTCGCTCCAGACCCAGTACTTC
TRBV4-2	few	TRBD2	TRBJ2-3	CASSARGGSTDTQYF	TGTGCCAGCAGCGCGCGGGGGGGTAGCACAGATACGCAGTATTTT
TRBV5-1	-	TRBD1	TRBJ2-2	CASSSIRDRGRLDTGELFF	TGCGCCAGCAGTTCAATCCGGGACAGGGGGCGGTTAGACACCGGGGAGCTGTTTTTT
TRBV5-1	few	-	TRBJ1-2	CASSPAGQGTGYTF	TGCGCCAGCAGCCCGGCGGGTCAGGGAACGGGCTACACCTTC
TRBV29-1	-	TRBD2	TRBJ2-1	CSVGVAGGGNEQFF	TGCAGCGTGGGAGTAGCGGGAGGAGGGAATGAGCAGTTCTTC
TRBV5-3	-	-	TRBJ1-1	CASSLGGEGKAFF	TGTGCCAGCAGCTTGGGAGGGGAGGGAAAAGCTTTCTTT
TRBV27	-	TRBD1	TRBJ2-5	CASSNHRGRETQYF	TGTGCCAGCAGTAACCATAGGGGGCGGGAGACCCAGTACTTC
TRBV5-1	-	TRBD1	TRBJ2-6	CASSSGQAGANVLTF	TGCGCCAGCAGCTCAGGACAGGCTGGGGCCAACGTCCTGACTTTC
TRBV5-1	-	-	TRBJ2-7	CASSSDYLVFYF	TGCGCCAGCAGTAGCGACTACTTGGTTTTCTACTTC
TRBV21-1	few	-	TRBJ2-3	CASSKAVAGGQGDTQYF	TGTGCCAGCAGCAAGGCCGTTGCGGGAGGTCAGGGAGATACGCAGTATTTT
TRBV30	few	-	TRBJ2-5	CAWRAETQYF	TGTGCCTGGAGAGCAGAGACCCAGTACTTC
TRBV2	-	TRBD1	TRBJ1-5	CASRTGASSNQPQHF	TGTGCCAGCAGAACAGGGGCCTCTAGCAATCAGCCCCAGCATTTT
TRBV19	-	-	TRBJ2-7	CASSMKGGNEQYF	TGTGCCAGTAGTATGAAGGGTGGTAACGAGCAGTACTTC
TRBV13	-	-	TRBJ2-2	CASSTSNRGTGELFF	TGTGCCAGCAGCACCTCGAACCGGGGCACCGGGGAGCTGTTTTTT
TRBV5-1	-	TRBD1	TRBJ2-5	CASSSTGGATETQYF	TGCGCCAGCAGCTCGACAGGGGGCGCAACGGAGACCCAGTACTTC
TRBV5-8	-	-	TRBJ2-3	CASSADRTLTDTQYF	TGTGCCAGCAGCGCGGACCGGACCCTCACAGATACGCAGTATTTT
TRBV5-5	-	-	TRBJ2-7	CASSLDSAPGGEQYF	TGTGCCAGCAGCTTGGATTCGGCCCCAGGGGGGGAGCAGTACTTC
TRBV7-3	-	-	TRBJ2-5	CASSLTPGRQETQYF	TGTGCCAGCAGCTTAACGCCAGGACGGCAAGAGACCCAGTACTTC
TRBV19	-	-	TRBJ1-3	CASSPSVGNTIYF	TGTGCCAGTAGTCCTTCGGTTGGAAACACCATATATTTT
TRBV19	few	TRBD2	TRBJ2-2	CASSIGGRVNTGELFF	TGTGCCAGTAGTATAGGGGGGAGGGTCAACACCGGGGAGCTGTTTTTT
TRBV20-1	-	-	TRBJ1-4	CSAGREGKLFF	TGCAGTGCTGGCCGAGAGGGAAAACTGTTTTTT
TRBV14	-	TRBD2	TRBJ2-7	CASSSTSVLAGDEQCF	TGTGCCAGCAGCTCTACTTCGGTCCTAGCGGGAGACGAGCAGTGCTTC
TRBV15	-	-	TRBJ2-5	CATSRDLGYQETQYF	TGTGCCACCAGCAGAGATCTAGGATACCAAGAGACCCAGTACTTC
TRBV19	-	TRBD1	TRBJ1-2	CASSISEGANYGYTF	TGTGCCAGTAGTATATCAGAGGGGGCGAACTATGGCTACACCTTC